These 21 T cell receptor beta chains were sequenced from one sample in a study of breast tumors, draining lymph nodes, adjacent tissues. MiXCR was run by TCRdb on the multiplex PCR reads, yielding one entry per CDR3 protein. The table has 30,000 to 40,000 distinct CDR3 sequences, 35% to 40% seen once; the top ten hold roughly 11%. The sample was breast tumor tissue. Every receptor here comes from a female donor with breast cancer. Some clones in this sample may be carry-over from other donors' samples.

This clonotype was picked up many times. The chain is built from TRBV6-1 and TRBJ2-7; D is unresolved. Germline V lookup: CDR1 MNHNS, CDR2 SASEGT. The CDR3 extends over 12 amino acids. Trimming removed 1 base from V and 5 bases from J, with 6 bases in between. The DNA of the CDR3 is TGTGCCAGCAGTGAAGTCCGGAACGAGCAGTACTTC. Its protein is CASSEVRNEQYF.

This clonotype came up many times. The chain couples TRBV5-1 to TRBJ2-1; 7 bases match TRBD1. CDR3 size: 13 residues. Per germline, CDR1 SGHRS and CDR2 YFSETQ. Trimming took 2 bases from V and 5 from J; bases not matched to a gene: 1. The CDR3: CASSFQGDNEQFF. The CDR3 nucleotides are TGCGCCAGCAGCTTTCAGGGGGACAATGAGCAGTTCTTC.

This clonotype was recorded at least ten times. This chain joins TRBV11-2 and TRBJ2-7, with TRBD1 matching 8 bases. CDR1 and CDR2 from the germline V gene are SGHAT and FQNNGV. The CDR3 is 16 amino acids. With 6 bases clipped from V and 1 base from J, the junction kept 11 bases outside the gene matches. CDR3 DNA sequence: TGTGCCAGCAGTTATTGGACAGGGTGGCGGTCCTACGAGCAGTACTTC. It specifies CASSYWTGWRSYEQYF.

The sample holds many counts of this clonotype. J is TRBJ2-2 and V is TRBV5-5; D might be TRBD1 (5 bases). CDR1 and CDR2 (germline): SGHKS, YYEKEE (reference sequence). Between the trimmed V and J ends, which lost 1 base and 6 bases, there was a span of 10 bases. This CDR3 contains 14 residues. CDR3 nucleotide sequence: TGTGCCAGCAGCTTGACCATGGGGCCCGGGGAGCTGTTTTTT. This translates into CASSLTMGPGELFF.

Many counts were recorded for this clonotype. The chain uses TRBV11-3 and TRBJ2-3, with 12 bases fitting TRBD2. This CDR3 has 17 amino acids. Germline trimming cut 5 bases from V and 2 bases from J; bases unmatched to any gene: 8. The germline V gene encodes CDR1 SGHNT and CDR2 YENEEA. The CDR3: CASSTRTSGVATDTQYF. CDR3 in DNA: TGTGCCAGCAGCACCCGGACTAGCGGGGTGGCCACAGATACGCAGTATTTT.

A word on this clonotype: At one boundary the junction diverges from the germline segment, which might be a read error. This chain connects TRBV5-4 to TRBJ2-1; D may be TRBD2 (6 bases). The CDR3 contains 15 residues. Germline values: CDR1 SGHNT, CDR2 YYREEE (reference sequence). CDR3 bases: TGTGCCGGCAGGTTAGATTACGGGAGAAACAATGAGCAGTTCTTC. Its protein is CAGRLDYGRNNEQFF.

This clonotype is medium-sized (0.01 to 0.1%) by share. V usage is TRBV15 and J usage is TRBJ1-3; D uncertain. Germline V gene sequence: CDR1 LNHNV, CDR2 YYDKDF (reference sequence). There are 18 residues in the CDR3. V lost 5 bases to trimming and J lost 4 bases, with 24 bases between them. The chain's CDR3 is CATSGGLFSPARGNTIYF. The DNA for the CDR3 is TGTGCCACCAGCGGAGGCCTCTTTTCCCCGGCTAGAGGAAACACCATATATTTT.

About this clonotype itself: An end of the junction differs from the germline gene, which may be a read error. V and J are TRBV6-5 and TRBJ2-7; D uncertain. CDR1 is MNHEY, CDR2 SVGAGI, per germline. The CDR3 loop spans 11 amino acids. The CDR3 sequence: CASSIYYEQDF. In DNA form, the CDR3 reads TGTGCTAGCAGTATCTATTACGAGCAGGACTTC.

Comment on this clonotype: This may be a read error: a much more frequent sequence differs by one nucleotide. The CDR3 DNA reads as TGTGCCAGCGGCGTAGCTGGCGAGGCGCAGTTCTTC. It yields the protein CASGVAGEAQFF. The rearrangement links TRBV9 to TRBJ2-1, with D uncertain. The CDR3 runs to 12 residues. The germline V gene has CDR1 SGDLS and CDR2 YYNGEE.

This clonotype was counted at least ten times. CDR3 coding DNA: TGTGCCAGCAGCCAATCGAAAACGAATGAGCAGTTCTTC. This encodes CASSQSKTNEQFF. J is TRBJ2-1 and V is TRBV16; D is unclear. This CDR3 contains 13 residues. V lost 0 bases and J 7 bases, leaving 7 bases between the germline ends. The V gene's germline CDR1 is KGHSY and CDR2 FQNENV.

This clonotype has ten or more counts. This sequence joins TRBV10-1 and TRBJ2-7; D is undetermined. CDR3 size: 14 residues. V was shortened by 2 bases and J by 0 bases, with 8 bases between the two germline ends. Germline-derived CDR1 and CDR2 are WNHNN and SYGVQD (reference sequence). The CDR3 nucleotides are TGCGCCAGCAGTGAGATCAGGTTCTCCTACGAGCAGTACTTC. The encoded protein is CASSEIRFSYEQYF.

The sample holds many counts of this clonotype. V and J are TRBV6-1 and TRBJ2-4; D is possibly TRBD1 (6 bases). CDR3 length equals 14 residues. Germline V CDR1 and CDR2: MNHNS, SASEGT. Trimming took off 4 bases at V and 8 bases at J, with 15 bases between the two ends. CDR3 DNA sequence: TGTGCCAGCAGTGTCCCAGGGGCGCTGGACATTCAGTACTTC. Amino acids: CASSVPGALDIQYF.

The chain has TRBV29-1 and TRBJ2-2, with TRBD1 as a possible D gene (6 bases). The CDR3 loop spans 14 amino acids. CDR1 SQVTM and CDR2 ANQGSEA come from the germline V gene. The V gene lost 8 bases and the J gene lost 3 bases, with 16 bases spanning the gap. Here the CDR3 reads CSISQGLDTGELFF. The CDR3 region has the DNA TGCAGCATTAGCCAGGGGCTGGACACCGGGGAGCTGTTTTTT.

This clonotype was seen repeatedly, ten times or more. The chain combines TRBV29-1 with TRBJ2-2; tentatively, D is TRBD2 (6 bases). CDR1 and CDR2 (germline): SQVTM, ANQGSEA. Trimming removed 7 bases from V and 4 bases from J, with 13 bases in between. CDR3 length: 13 amino acids. As DNA, the CDR3 is TGCAGCGCCCGTCGGGGGAGCACCGGGGAGCTGTTTTTT. Its protein product is CSARRGSTGELFF.

V usage is TRBV13 and J usage is TRBJ1-5, with 9 bases aligning to TRBD1. Germline lookup yields CDR1 PRHDT and CDR2 FYEKMQ (reference sequence). V was pared by 0 bases and J by 4 bases, with 1 base of the junction left unmatched. This CDR3 has 15 residues. CDR3 nucleotide sequence: TGTGCCAGCAGCTTAGGACAGGGGGCGAATCAGCCCCAGCATTTT. This encodes CASSLGQGANQPQHF.

This clonotype showed up many times. The chain joins TRBV4-3 to TRBJ2-1; the D is unclear. V lost 0 bases and J 5 bases, leaving 14 bases between the germline ends. This CDR3 spans 16 amino acids. Per germline, CDR1 LGHNA and CDR2 YSLEER. As DNA, the CDR3 is TGCGCCAGCAGCCAAGATAGATCGGGCTTCCACAATGAGCAGTTCTTC. Amino acid sequence: CASSQDRSGFHNEQFF.

As for this clonotype: A read error may account for a junction end that differs from germline. The chain combines TRBV2 with TRBJ1-2; no clear D. CDR1 and CDR2 from the germline V gene are SNHLY and FYNNEI. This CDR3 spans 11 amino acids. The CDR3, as DNA: TGTGCCAGCAGTCCCTACTATGGCTACGCCTTC. Amino acid sequence: CASSPYYGYAF.

A word on this clonotype: A read error may produce the germline difference seen at one junction end. The V gene is TRBV5-4, the J gene TRBJ1-2; 8 nucleotides line up with TRBD1. The germline CDR1 and CDR2 sequences are SGHNT and YYREEE (reference sequence). This CDR3 spans 15 amino acids. The CDR3 nucleotides are TGTGCCGGCAGCCCGAGGCAGGGGGCTAACTGTGGCTACACCTTC. This translates into CAGSPRQGANCGYTF.

The chain links TRBV29-1 to TRBJ2-7; 7 bases fit TRBD1. J was trimmed by 0 bases and V by 4 bases; bases with no gene match: 6. Germline loops: CDR1 SQVTM, CDR2 ANQGSEA. The CDR3 runs to 14 residues. The CDR3 loop is CSVAGQSLSYEQYF. DNA of the CDR3: TGCAGCGTTGCGGGACAGTCTCTCTCCTACGAGCAGTACTTC.

The table lists this clonotype with many counts. V usage is TRBV24-1 and J usage is TRBJ2-3; D might be TRBD1 or TRBD2, each matching 5 bases. The germline gives CDR1 KGHDR, CDR2 SFDVKD. The V end lost 6 bases, the J end lost 0 bases, and 6 bases lay between the germline ends. The CDR3 loop spans 13 amino acids. The CDR3 bases are TGTGCCACCAGTAGGGACAGCACAGATACGCAGTATTTT. Its translation: CATSRDSTDTQYF.

This clonotype was picked up many times. This chain joins TRBV5-1 and TRBJ2-6; D remains ambiguous. This CDR3 region has 15 residues. In germline, CDR1 is SGHRS, CDR2 YFSETQ. With 3 bases removed from V and 3 bases from J, the gap between germline ends came to 10 bases. CDR3 sequence (DNA): TGCGCCAGCAGCTCGTACCTCTTTGGGGCCAACGTCCTGACTTTC. It yields the protein CASSSYLFGANVLTF.